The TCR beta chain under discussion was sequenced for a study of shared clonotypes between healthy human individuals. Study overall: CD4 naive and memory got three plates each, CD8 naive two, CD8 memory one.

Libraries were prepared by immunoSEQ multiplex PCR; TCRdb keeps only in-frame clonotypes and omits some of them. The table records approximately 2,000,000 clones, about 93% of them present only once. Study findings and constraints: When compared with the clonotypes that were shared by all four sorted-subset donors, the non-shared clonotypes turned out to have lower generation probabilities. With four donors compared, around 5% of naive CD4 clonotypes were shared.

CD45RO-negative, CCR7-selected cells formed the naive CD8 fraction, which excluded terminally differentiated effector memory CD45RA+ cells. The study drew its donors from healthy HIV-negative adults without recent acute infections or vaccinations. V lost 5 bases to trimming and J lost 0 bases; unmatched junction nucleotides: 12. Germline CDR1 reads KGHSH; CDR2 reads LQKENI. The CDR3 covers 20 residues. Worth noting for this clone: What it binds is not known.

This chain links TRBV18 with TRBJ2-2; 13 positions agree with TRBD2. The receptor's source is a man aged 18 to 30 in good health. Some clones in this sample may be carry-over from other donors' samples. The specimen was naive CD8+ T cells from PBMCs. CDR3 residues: CASSNYRTSGRAPNTGELFF. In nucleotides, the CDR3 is TGTGCCAGCTCAAACTACCGAACTAGCGGGAGGGCCCCGAACACCGGGGAGCTGTTTTTT. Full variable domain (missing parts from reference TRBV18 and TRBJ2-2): NAGVMQNPRHLVRRRGQEARLRCSPMKGHSHVYWYRQLPEEGLKFMVYLQKENIIDESGMPKERFSAEFPKEGPSILRIQQVVRGDSAAYFCASSNYRTSGRAPNTGELFFGEGSRLTVL.